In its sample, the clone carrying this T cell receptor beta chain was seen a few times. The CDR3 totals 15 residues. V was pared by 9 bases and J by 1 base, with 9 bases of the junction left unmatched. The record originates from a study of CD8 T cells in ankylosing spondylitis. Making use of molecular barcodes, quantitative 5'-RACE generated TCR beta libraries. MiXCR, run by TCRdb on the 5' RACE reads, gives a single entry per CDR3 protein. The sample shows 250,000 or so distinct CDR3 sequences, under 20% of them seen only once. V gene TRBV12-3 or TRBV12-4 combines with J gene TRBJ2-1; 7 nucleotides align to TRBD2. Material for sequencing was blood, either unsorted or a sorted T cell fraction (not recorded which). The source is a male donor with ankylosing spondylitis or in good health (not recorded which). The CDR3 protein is CASSTGGISYNEQFF. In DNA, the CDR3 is TGTGCCAGTTCGACCGGGGGGATATCCTACAATGAGCAGTTCTTC.